One sample yielded the 20 T cell receptor beta chains listed below, sequenced in a study of response to subunit inactivated influenza vaccine. TCRdb called the RT-PCR reads again in MiXCR, with one record for every CDR3 protein. The table lists some 800,000 distinct CDR3 sequences, about 20% of them singletons, with roughly 10% in the top ten. This specimen was PBMCs from blood, taken 4 to 6 days after vaccination. Receptors were obtained from a man in his fifties who received an inactivated influenza vaccine.

This clonotype was counted between two and nine times. This rearrangement joins TRBV7-6 to TRBJ1-1; D ambiguous. The CDR3 has 16 amino acids. Germline CDR1 is SGHVS and CDR2 is FNYEAQ. Deletions cut 0 bases from V and 0 bases from J, with 11 bases between. CDR3 sequence (DNA): TGTGCCAGCAGCTTAGCGGGAGGAAGTATGAACACTGAAGCTTTCTTT. Residues: CASSLAGGSMNTEAFF.

This chain links TRBV29-1 with TRBJ1-5, with D perhaps TRBD1 (6 bases). V lost 4 bases and J 2 bases, leaving 9 bases between the germline ends. Germline V gene data show CDR1 as SQVTM and CDR2 as ANQGSEA. The CDR3 loop spans 13 amino acids. Written as DNA, the CDR3 is TGCAGCGTTGGGGCAGGGGGCAATCAGCCCCAGCATTTT. It translates to CSVGAGGNQPQHF.

The V gene is TRBV6-1, the J gene TRBJ2-7; D remains ambiguous. The CDR3 runs to 15 residues. Germline values: CDR1 MNHNS, CDR2 SASEGT. V was clipped by 6 bases and J by 0 bases, with 15 bases between them. The CDR3 DNA is TGTGCCAGCAGAAAAGGGCCCGATTACTCCTACGAGCAGTACTTC. Encoded protein: CASRKGPDYSYEQYF.

This clonotype has at least ten counts. J is TRBJ2-3 and V is TRBV11-2; TRBD1 aligns across 7 bases. The CDR3 spans 15 residues. The junction had 5 bases not matched to a gene; V was cut back by 3 bases and J by 2 bases. Germline V CDR1 and CDR2: SGHAT, FQNNGV. CDR3 DNA sequence: TGTGCCAGCAGCTTCCGACAGGGCCTCACAGATACGCAGTATTTT. Its translation: CASSFRQGLTDTQYF.

This clonotype was counted between two and nine times. V and J are TRBV4-2 and TRBJ2-1; 8 nucleotides agree with TRBD2. CDR3 length equals 15 residues. Losses at the gene ends were 5 bases for V and 8 bases for J; bases not matched to a gene: 11. CDR1 is LGHNA, CDR2 YNFKEQ, per germline. DNA for the CDR3: TGTGCCAGCAGCTCTCGGTCCTCGGGGGGGGATGAGCAGTTCTTC. Protein: CASSSRSSGGDEQFF.

The chain couples TRBV19 to TRBJ2-5; no firm D call. Looked up from germline, CDR1 is LNHDA and CDR2 is SQIVND (reference sequence). V was trimmed by 0 bases and J by 7 bases, leaving 6 bases between them. CDR3 length: 12 amino acids. As DNA, the CDR3 is TGTGCCAGTAGTATAGATTCCGGGACCCAGTACTTC. Translation gives CASSIDSGTQYF.

This clonotype was observed a handful of times. This rearrangement joins TRBV10-3 to TRBJ2-1; 8 bases match TRBD2. CDR1 ENHRY and CDR2 SYGVKD come from the germline V gene. This CDR3 is built from 12 residues. V trimming: 8 bases; J trimming: 7 bases; junction bases outside the gene matches: 4. CDR3 nucleotide sequence: TGTGCCATCGGGAGCGGGAGTAATGAGCAGTTCTTC. Translation gives CAIGSGSNEQFF.

This clonotype came up a few times. This chain joins TRBV28 and TRBJ2-7; D uncertain. Germline values: CDR1 MDHEN, CDR2 SYDVKM. The CDR3 spans 13 residues. Trimming stripped 5 bases from V and 9 bases from J, with 17 bases between. The CDR3 nucleotides read TGTGCCAGCAGTCGCGAGCCCGCCCTCGGGCAGTACTTC. Amino acid sequence: CASSREPALGQYF.

In its sample, this clonotype was seen a few times. The chain links TRBV5-8 to TRBJ2-1, with TRBD1 matching 7 bases. The CDR3 length is 15 residues. V dropped 4 bases and J dropped 8; count of bases not matched to a gene: 12. CDR1 and CDR2 from the germline V gene are SGHTS and YDEGEE. The CDR3 loop reads CASSPRGDRVYEQFF. The CDR3 nucleotides read TGTGCCAGCAGCCCGCGCGGTGACAGGGTGTATGAGCAGTTCTTC.

The chain uses TRBV20-1 and TRBJ2-7; 10 bases match TRBD1. V trimming: 7 bases; J trimming: 2 bases; junction bases outside the gene matches: 11. Per germline, CDR1 DFQATT and CDR2 SNEGSKA (reference sequence). This CDR3 is 15 amino acids long. The CDR3 is CSVRGIGQGAYEQYF. The CDR3, as DNA: TGCAGTGTAAGGGGTATTGGACAGGGGGCCTACGAGCAGTACTTC.

V usage is TRBV23-1 and J usage is TRBJ2-1; TRBD2 aligns across 13 bases. TRBV23-1 is an ORF for which the function is uncertain. The CDR3 extends over 21 amino acids. V dropped 1 base and J dropped 0; count of bases not matched to a gene: 12. The CDR3 DNA sequence: TGCGCCAGCAGTCAATTCCGGGGACTAGCGGGAAACATAAGCTCCTACAATGAGCAGTTCTTC. Protein sequence: CASSQFRGLAGNISSYNEQFF.

The chain joins TRBV5-6 to TRBJ2-3, with 8 bases aligning to TRBD2. Germline-derived CDR1 and CDR2 are SGHDT and YYEEEE. V dropped 4 bases and J dropped 2; count of bases not matched to a gene: 9. This CDR3 comprises 16 residues. The CDR3, as DNA: TGTGCCAGCAGCACTATAACTAGCGGAAACACAGATACGCAGTATTTT. As protein: CASSTITSGNTDTQYF.

This chain links TRBV12-3 or TRBV12-4 with TRBJ1-1; D possibly corresponds to TRBD1 (6 bases). This CDR3 is built from 14 residues. Trimming cost V 7 bases and J 5 bases, with 17 bases left between them. Here the CDR3 DNA reads TGTGCCAGCAATAACAGGGTACCCCTTACTGAAGCTTTCTTT. Translation: CASNNRVPLTEAFF.

V is TRBV29-1 and J is TRBJ2-6; D ambiguous. Trimming pared 6 bases from V and 4 bases from J, leaving 13 bases between. CDR3 length equals 14 residues. Germline CDR1 and CDR2: SQVTM and ANQGSEA. The CDR3 protein is CSVLPWSGANVLTF. The CDR3 region has the DNA TGCAGCGTCCTCCCTTGGTCCGGGGCCAACGTCCTGACTTTC.

This clonotype was observed a handful of times. The genes are TRBV20-1 and TRBJ1-1; D uncertain. CDR1 DFQATT and CDR2 SNEGSKA come from the germline V gene (reference sequence). V was cut by 3 bases and J by 0 bases, with 8 bases left in between. The CDR3 extends over 13 amino acids. Here the CDR3 DNA reads TGCAGTGCTAGTGGGCACTTGAACACTGAAGCTTTCTTT. It is translated as CSASGHLNTEAFF.

V is TRBV28 and J is TRBJ2-1, with 10 bases fitting TRBD1. The CDR3 covers 15 residues. From germline, CDR1 is MDHEN and CDR2 SYDVKM. The ends lost 3 bases at V and 6 bases at J; junction bases unmatched: 5. CDR3 nucleotide sequence: TGTGCCAGCAGTTTTAGGACAGGGGGATCCAATGAGCAGTTCTTC. It translates to CASSFRTGGSNEQFF.

This clonotype was detected a few times. The chain has TRBV12-3 or TRBV12-4 and TRBJ1-5; the D is unclear. This CDR3 has 13 amino acids. V was cut by 4 bases and J by 4 bases, with 8 bases left in between. The CDR3 loop reads CASSWTLNQPQHF. The DNA for the CDR3 is TGTGCCAGCAGTTGGACCCTAAATCAGCCCCAGCATTTT.

This clonotype was recorded only once. This chain uses TRBV6-5 with TRBJ2-6, with unresolved D. Germline-derived CDR1 and CDR2 are MNHEY and SVGAGI. This CDR3 region has 16 residues. The germline V and J ends were trimmed by 2 bases and 0 bases, with 8 bases remaining between them. The CDR3 DNA is TGTGCCAGCAGTTACCAACTGTACTCTGGGGCCAACGTCCTGACTTTC. Its translation: CASSYQLYSGANVLTF.

This clonotype was seen only a few times. This rearrangement joins TRBV24-1 to TRBJ2-1; 9 positions agree with TRBD2. Trimming cost V 3 bases and J 7 bases; bases outside gene matches: 6. The CDR3 consists of 15 residues. CDR1 is KGHDR, CDR2 SFDVKD, per germline. CDR3 loop: CATSDQSGRRNEQFF. The CDR3 nucleotides are TGTGCCACCAGTGATCAGAGCGGGAGGAGGAATGAGCAGTTCTTC.

This sequence joins TRBV6-2 or TRBV6-3 and TRBJ2-5; the match to TRBD2 covers 7 bases. The germline gives CDR1 MNHEY, CDR2 SVGEGT. Trimming cost V 2 bases and J 2 bases; bases outside gene matches: 2. The CDR3 is 14 residues long. The CDR3 DNA reads as TGTGCCAGCAGTTACGGGGAGGGACAAGAGACCCAGTACTTC. This translates into CASSYGEGQETQYF.